One sample yielded the 28 T cell receptor beta chains listed below, sequenced in a study of sequential checkpoint blockade in melanoma. Indicated treatment: randomized to nivolumab then ipilimumab (arm A) or the reverse (arm B). This table comes from immunoSEQ multiplex PCR, and its TCRdb copy is limited to in-frame clones, with some not included. Among some 20,000 clones listed, about 86% were seen once. The specimen comprised CD8+ T cells sorted from blood (inferred from file names), sampled from a patient given nivolumab and ipilimumab in sequence. The receptors were sampled from a human donor with melanoma.

This clone appeared once. The chain uses TRBV29-1 and TRBJ1-1, with no clear D. Germline lookup yields CDR1 SQVTM and CDR2 ANQGSEA. V was cut by 7 bases and J by 7 bases, with 10 bases left in between. This CDR3 region has 10 residues. CDR3 loop: CSAVHIEAFF. CDR3 bases: TGCAGCGCCGTACACATTGAAGCTTTCTTT.

In its sample, this clone is medium-sized (0.01 to 0.1%). J is TRBJ2-4 and V is TRBV5-4, with 8 nucleotides matching TRBD2. The CDR3 loop spans 18 amino acids. Germline assignment: CDR1 SGHNT and CDR2 YYREEE (reference sequence). V shed 3 bases and J 3 bases; nucleotides not matched to a gene: 14. In DNA, the CDR3 is TGTGCCAGCAGCTCGGAAGATAGCGGGACGGGTGGCAAAAACATTCAGTACTTC. Translation: CASSSEDSGTGGKNIQYF.

The V and J genes are TRBV13 and TRBJ1-1; D might be TRBD1 (5 bases). Trimming removed 3 bases at V and 3 bases at J, with 11 bases between. Per the germline V gene, CDR1 is PRHDT and CDR2 is FYEKMQ (reference sequence). This CDR3 has 14 amino acids. The CDR3 spells CASSLGGADTEAFF. The CDR3 DNA sequence: TGTGCCAGCAGCTTGGGGGGTGCGGACACTGAAGCTTTCTTT.

This chain uses TRBV5-1 with TRBJ2-2; TRBD2 might be the D (6 bases). This CDR3 is 15 amino acids long. Germline V gene sequence: CDR1 SGHRS, CDR2 YFSETQ. Trimming pared 7 bases from V and 4 bases from J, leaving 17 bases between. The DNA for the CDR3 is TGCGCCAGCCGACGTTGGAGGGGAAGCACCGGGGAGCTGTTTTTT. Its translation is CASRRWRGSTGELFF. Combining the CDR3 with reference TRBV5-1 and TRBJ2-2 gives the whole variable domain KAGVTQTPRYLIKTRGQQVTLSCSPISGHRSVSWYQQTPGQGLQFLFEYFSETQRNKGNFPGRFSGRQFSNSRSEMNVSTLELGDSALYLCASRRWRGSTGELFFGEGSRLTVL.

Turning to this clone: Since the CDR3 does not end with the conserved phenylalanine or tryptophan, this likely comes from a read error. The chain joins TRBV6-1 to TRBJ1-1; TRBD1 is a possible D gene (5 bases). Germline V gene sequence: CDR1 MNHNS, CDR2 SASEGT. This CDR3 has 14 residues. The V end lost 3 bases, the J end lost 4 bases, and 12 bases lay between the germline ends. The CDR3 sequence is CASSDAGTGTEAFS. CDR3 coding DNA: TGTGCCAGCAGTGACGCAGGGACTGGCACTGAAGCTTTCTCT.

This clone rates as medium-sized (0.01 to 0.1%). The chain combines TRBV28 with TRBJ2-1, with a tentative D call TRBD2 (6 bases). CDR1 is MDHEN and CDR2 is SYDVKM in the germline V gene. Trimming took off 7 bases at V and 4 bases at J, with 17 bases between the two ends. The CDR3 extends over 15 amino acids. Here the CDR3 reads CASTPTGRPYNEQFF. Here the CDR3 DNA reads TGTGCCAGCACCCCTACGGGGAGGCCTTACAATGAGCAGTTCTTC.

This chain links TRBV19 with TRBJ1-6; 7 positions agree with TRBD1. V dropped 5 bases and J dropped 6; count of bases not matched to a gene: 7. The germline V gene encodes CDR1 LNHDA and CDR2 SQIVND (reference sequence). CDR3 length: 15 amino acids. CDR3 bases: TGTGCCAGTAGTCATGGGACAGCTAGTAATTCACCCCTCCACTTT. The encoded protein is CASSHGTASNSPLHF.

The chain uses TRBV6-1 and TRBJ2-1; 7 nucleotides align to TRBD1. This CDR3 has 15 amino acids. V trimming: 6 bases; J trimming: 2 bases; junction bases outside the gene matches: 7. Germline V gene data show CDR1 as MNHNS and CDR2 as SASEGT. Here the CDR3 reads CASSVEGAPYNEQFF. The CDR3 bases are TGTGCCAGCAGCGTAGAGGGGGCGCCCTACAATGAGCAGTTCTTC.

The J gene is TRBJ2-3, the V gene TRBV28; weak D call: TRBD1 (6 bases). CDR1 and CDR2 (germline): MDHEN, SYDVKM. V lost 6 bases, J lost 0 bases, and 16 bases lay in between. This CDR3 region has 16 residues. The CDR3 bases are TGTGCCAGCAGCACTTTCGGGACACTTAGCACAGATACGCAGTATTTT. This translates into CASSTFGTLSTDTQYF.

The chain links TRBV19 to TRBJ2-7; the match to TRBD2 covers 9 bases. Germline assignment: CDR1 LNHDA and CDR2 SQIVND (reference sequence). This CDR3 spans 13 amino acids. Trimming at V came to 3 bases and at J to 10 bases, leaving 7 bases not matched to a gene. The CDR3 spells CASSIGLAFPQYF. The CDR3 DNA follows: TGTGCCAGTAGTATCGGACTAGCGTTTCCTCAGTACTTC.

V gene TRBV15 combines with J gene TRBJ1-1; D ambiguous. Between the trimmed V and J ends, which lost 0 bases and 2 bases, there was a span of 10 bases. CDR3 length: 15 residues. Germline V CDR1 and CDR2: LNHNV, YYDKDF (reference sequence). The CDR3 region has the DNA TGTGCCACCAGCAGAGATGGGCGGGGTAACACTGAAGCTTTCTTT. Translation: CATSRDGRGNTEAFF.

The chain uses TRBV4-1 and TRBJ2-5, with TRBD2 identical over 9 bases. Losses at the gene ends were 3 bases for V and 4 bases for J; bases not matched to a gene: 6. CDR1 is MGHRA and CDR2 is YSYEKL in the germline V gene. There are 15 residues in the CDR3. CDR3 sequence (DNA): TGCGCCAGCAGCCATACTAGCGGGTCTGGAGAGACCCAGTACTTC. It codes for CASSHTSGSGETQYF.

The chain combines TRBV7-8 with TRBJ1-3; D is perhaps TRBD1 (6 bases). This CDR3 comprises 16 residues. Germline V gene sequence: CDR1 SGHVS, CDR2 FQNEAQ. V shed 5 bases and J shed 0 bases, with 14 bases lying between them. The CDR3 DNA follows: TGTGCCAGCAGCCGACAGGCCACCCTCTCTGGAAACACCATATATTTT. This gives the protein CASSRQATLSGNTIYF.

This chain links TRBV5-5 with TRBJ2-7, with 7 bases fitting TRBD1. The CDR3 has 13 residues. Germline CDR1 is SGHKS and CDR2 is YYEKEE (reference sequence). Trimming cost V 4 bases and J 1 base; bases outside gene matches: 2. CDR3 DNA: TGTGCCAGCAGCACGGGACAGTCCTACGAGCAGTACTTC. This gives the protein CASSTGQSYEQYF. Variable domain in full (rest from reference TRBV5-5 and TRBJ2-7): DAGVTQSPTHLIKTRGQQVTLRCSPISGHKSVSWYQQVLGQGPQFIFQYYEKEERGRGNFPDRFSARQFPNYSSELNVNALLLGDSALYLCASSTGQSYEQYFGPGTRLTVT.

This rearrangement joins TRBV6-1 to TRBJ2-7, with 13 bases identical to TRBD2. From germline, CDR1 is MNHNS and CDR2 SASEGT. The CDR3 has 15 residues. V gave up 6 bases and J gave up 0 bases; unmatched junction bases: 2. Here the CDR3 reads CASSWTSGSSYEQYF. In nucleotides, the CDR3 is TGTGCCAGCAGCTGGACTAGCGGGAGCTCCTACGAGCAGTACTTC.

This clone came up a few times. This CDR3 reads CAIGGTSNTEAFF. Here the CDR3 DNA reads TGTGCCATCGGGGGCACATCGAACACTGAAGCTTTCTTT. This chain connects TRBV10-3 to TRBJ1-1; D perhaps matches TRBD1 (6 bases). The V gene's germline CDR1 is ENHRY and CDR2 SYGVKD. Deletions cut 8 bases from V and 1 base from J, with 11 bases between. This CDR3 spans 13 amino acids.

The sample holds a few counts of this clone. The CDR3 nucleotides are TGCGCCAGCAGCCAAGGTATAGGGGGCTACTATGGCTACACCTTC. Translating gives CASSQGIGGYYGYTF. The chain carries TRBV4-3 and TRBJ1-2; 7 bases align to TRBD1. CDR1 and CDR2 (germline): LGHNA, YSLEER. V shed 1 base and J 3 bases; nucleotides not matched to a gene: 5. The CDR3 length is 15 residues.

The J gene is TRBJ2-1, the V gene TRBV7-8; the D is unclear. The CDR3 spans 13 residues. The germline V gene has CDR1 SGHVS and CDR2 FQNEAQ. Between the trimmed V and J ends, which lost 3 bases and 0 bases, there was a span of 3 bases. CDR3 in DNA: TGTGCCAGCAGCTTTAGCTCCTACAATGAGCAGTTCTTC. Translating it yields CASSFSSYNEQFF.

A few counts support this clone. The chain recombines TRBV5-6 with TRBJ1-6; TRBD1 is a possible D gene (6 bases). Looked up from germline, CDR1 is SGHDT and CDR2 is YYEEEE. Deletions cut 1 base from V and 11 bases from J, with 16 bases between. This CDR3 region has 15 residues. DNA of the CDR3: TGTGCCAGCAGCTTGAAGAACAGGGAAATGACACCCCTCCACTTT. It translates to CASSLKNREMTPLHF.

The genes are TRBV9 and TRBJ1-1; no clear D gene. Germline CDR1 reads SGDLS; CDR2 reads YYNGEE. The V gene lost 0 bases and the J gene lost 3 bases, with 9 bases spanning the gap. This CDR3 comprises 14 residues. In nucleotides, the CDR3 is TGTGCCAGCAGCGTAGCACAGTCTGACACTGAAGCTTTCTTT. It codes for CASSVAQSDTEAFF. The whole variable domain, filled in from reference TRBV9 and TRBJ1-1, reads DSGVTQTPKHLITATGQRVTLRCSPRSGDLSVYWYQQSLDQGLQFLIQYYNGEERAKGNILERFSAQQFPDLHSELNLSSLELGDSALYFCASSVAQSDTEAFFGQGTRLTVV.

The chain uses TRBV15 and TRBJ2-3; 7 bases are a match to TRBD1. Trimming at V came to 5 bases and at J to 1 base, leaving 0 bases not matched to a gene. CDR1 and CDR2 from the germline V gene are LNHNV and YYDKDF (reference sequence). This CDR3 is 13 amino acids long. The CDR3 protein is CATSDRGTDTQYF. The CDR3 DNA is TGTGCCACCAGCGACAGGGGCACAGATACGCAGTATTTT.

The chain employs TRBV28 and TRBJ2-2, with D uncertain. The CDR3 extends over 14 amino acids. V shed 2 bases and J shed 6 bases, with 10 bases lying between them. Looked up from germline, CDR1 is MDHEN and CDR2 is SYDVKM. CDR3 nucleotides: TGTGCCAGCAGTTTACCCTTAGAGGCCGGGGAGCTGTTTTTT. This encodes CASSLPLEAGELFF. The full variable domain, in which reference TRBV28 and TRBJ2-2 provide the parts outside the CDR3, is DVKVTQSSRYLVKRTGEKVFLECVQDMDHENMFWYRQDPGLGLRLIYFSYDVKMKEKGDIPEGYSVSREKKERFSLILESASTNQTSMYLCASSLPLEAGELFFGEGSRLTVL.

This chain connects TRBV6-5 to TRBJ1-1, with TRBD1 as a possible D gene (5 bases). The germline V gene encodes CDR1 MNHEY and CDR2 SVGAGI. This CDR3 is built from 14 residues. V was trimmed by 2 bases and J by 1 base, leaving 8 bases between them. The CDR3 coding sequence is TGTGCCAGCAGTTACCGGGGGGGGAACACTGAAGCTTTCTTT. It translates to CASSYRGGNTEAFF.

Of note for this clone: The DNA is omitted, as the CDR3 cannot be located on it reliably, and the CDR3 follows TCRdb's listing. The chain has TRBV28 and TRBJ1-5. CDR1 and CDR2 (germline): MDHEN, SYDVKM. The length of the CDR3 is 15 amino acids, counting both ends. The CDR3 sequence: CASSFLENSNQPQHF.

This clone has a handful of counts. At one end, the junction sequence differs from germline, possibly due to a read error. The rearrangement links TRBV27 to TRBJ1-5; 9 bases match TRBD1. This CDR3 comprises 11 residues. Germline CDR1 is MNHEY and CDR2 is SMNVEV (reference sequence). The CDR3 loop reads CGTGKNQPQHF. CDR3 nucleotides: TGCGGGACAGGGAAAAATCAGCCCCAGCATTTT.

The chain combines TRBV11-2 with TRBJ1-2; D not resolved. This CDR3 comprises 13 residues. Germline loops: CDR1 SGHAT, CDR2 FQNNGV. The V gene lost 0 bases and the J gene lost 4 bases, with 6 bases spanning the gap. This CDR3 reads CASSLERVYGYTF. The CDR3 DNA follows: TGTGCCAGCAGCTTAGAGCGCGTCTATGGCTACACCTTC.

V gene TRBV13 combines with J gene TRBJ2-1, with a possible D match to TRBD2 (6 bases). This CDR3 has 16 residues. V was trimmed by 5 bases and J by 0 bases, leaving 14 bases between them. CDR1 PRHDT and CDR2 FYEKMQ come from the germline V gene (reference sequence). The CDR3 is CASSGEDGTSYNEQFF. The CDR3 nucleotides read TGTGCCAGCAGCGGGGAGGACGGGACCTCCTACAATGAGCAGTTCTTC.

The rearrangement uses TRBV6-1 and TRBJ1-1, with D maybe TRBD1 (6 bases). CDR3 length: 14 residues. Germline V gene lookup returns CDR1 MNHNS and CDR2 SASEGT. Trimming cost V 6 bases and J 1 base, with 12 bases left between them. The CDR3 coding sequence is TGTGCCAGCAGCACACAGGACAGGAACACTGAAGCTTTCTTT. It is translated as CASSTQDRNTEAFF.